This T cell receptor (beta chain) appears in the sequencing data of a study of blood T cell repertoires in COVID-19 (dated by TCRdb to between 2020 and 2021). Study-wide context: Samples from collaborators originated in the United States, Italy and Spain and spanned both the acute and convalescent phases of COVID-19. The prospective study material was composed of cDNA or gDNA derived from T cells, B-cell-depleted T cells, or PBMCs. Subjects who had been exposed to COVID-19, were actively infected with it, or had recovered from it provided the deeply sampled blood TCRbeta repertoires that made up the dataset. The repertoires were released in a freely available public database meant as a resource for research on the immune response to SARS-CoV-2. The samples were drawn from the first 160 participants of the ongoing ImmuneRACE study and from 1,254 subjects provided by 6 global collaborators. The sample metadata nearly always contained a de-identified subject ID, COVID-19 status, age in years and sex. Where HLA class I and class II types were available, the types were taken from metadata supplied by the sample provider, not from assay-based typing. Study-wide findings and limitations: Clinical and demographic metadata were provided uncurated, with the amount varying by source and participant.

Whole blood was collected in K2EDTA tubes by collaborating institutions according to the institutions' own protocols. For TCRbeta analysis, collaborator samples were shipped as frozen whole blood, as isolated PBMCs, or as DNA extracted from either sample type. The immunoSEQ Assay, a bias-controlled multiplex PCR, was used to amplify TCRbeta CDR3 regions from genomic DNA. From the authors' description of their analysis: Within the assay, amplification of reference gene primers was used to estimate how many nucleated cells each sample contained. To quantify the absolute abundance of each unique TCRbeta CDR3 rearrangement, sequence reads were collapsed and filtered. For each sample, productive Simpson clonality was calculated as the square root of Simpson's diversity index across productive rearrangements. Sourced from immuneACCESS, this table was stored by TCRdb with only in-frame sequences that have V and J called. A share of the clones is absent; for the studies checked, an unresolved V gene accounts for under half, and the remainder has no known explanation. For V, J and clone size, that table is used; D and trimming come from the DNA. Counted in this sample were roughly 140,000 clones; over 80% of them appeared once. The ten most abundant clones make up about 1.7% of the sample.

Comment on this clone: Its antigen is not yet known. No per-base quality is available; no much larger clone lies one base away. This sample also contains other DNA sequences that code for the same CDR3.

The germline V gene encodes CDR1 MNHEY and CDR2 SVGAGI. The CDR3 runs 13 residues from the cysteine to the phenylalanine. Here the CDR3 DNA is all that survives: 39 bases in frame from base 1. V and J are truncated by 2 bases and 4 bases respectively, leaving an intervening sequence of 6 bases. Source material: peripheral blood. The chain uses TRBV6-5 and TRBJ2-1; the D gene is perhaps TRBD1, on 6 matching bases. The TCR sequence derives from a woman aged 45-60 years with acute or convalescent COVID-19. In nucleotides, the sequence is TGTGCCAGCAGTTACGGACAGTACAATGAGCAGTTCTTC. It codes for CASSYGQYNEQFF.